A selection of T cell receptor beta chains follows, all from one sample in a study of T cells after yellow fever vaccination. MiXCR was run by TCRdb on the 5' RACE reads, yielding one entry per CDR3 protein. The table records a few hundred thousand distinct CDR3 sequences, approximately 10% of them present only once. The source was CD4+ T cells sorted from PBMCs, collected 5 days after the yellow fever booster vaccination. These receptors came from a man between 18 and 29 years old who received the YFV17D yellow fever vaccine. The CDR3 runs from the conserved cysteine through the conserved F or W. Fields, in order: clone size, V gene, J gene, D gene, CDR3 DNA, CDR3 protein. The D gene is left open where the match is weak. A row's size may be missing; if present it is once, few, many or a size class.

.	TRBV6-5	TRBJ2-1	TRBD2	TGTGCCAGCAGTTACACAGGGACTAGCGGTTATGAGCAGTTCTTC	CASSYTGTSGYEQFF
.	TRBV4-1	TRBJ2-6	.	TGCGCCAGCAGCCAAGGGATAACCGGGGCCAACGTCCTGACTTTC	CASSQGITGANVLTF
.	TRBV12-3/TRBV12-4	TRBJ2-1	.	TGTGCCAGCAGTTTAGAAGGTGTGGGATCGAATGAGCAGTTCTTC	CASSLEGVGSNEQFF
few	TRBV7-2	TRBJ1-2	.	TGTGCCAGCAGCTGGGGCCAGAGATATGGCTACACCTTC	CASSWGQRYGYTF
many	TRBV18	TRBJ2-7	.	TGTGCCAGCTCAGAAGGAAGCTCCTACGAGCAGTACTTC	CASSEGSSYEQYF
few	TRBV3-1	TRBJ2-6	.	TGTGCCAGCAGCCAAGATCCCTCTGGGGCTGGGGCCAACGTCCTGACTTTC	CASSQDPSGAGANVLTF
.	TRBV7-3	TRBJ1-1	TRBD1	TGTGCCAGCAGCATCCAGGGGGACACTGAAGCTTTCTTT	CASSIQGDTEAFF
few	TRBV3-1	TRBJ1-6	TRBD1	TGTGCCAGCAGCCGAGACAGGGATTCACCCCTCCACTTT	CASSRDRDSPLHF
few	TRBV6-6	TRBJ2-5	.	TGTGCCAGCAGTTACAGGGACCAAGAGACCCAGTACTTC	CASSYRDQETQYF
.	TRBV20-1	TRBJ2-3	.	TGCAGTGCTAGTGTGTCGACTTCGACAGATACGCAGTATTTT	CSASVSTSTDTQYF
.	TRBV7-2	TRBJ1-6	TRBD1	TGTGCCAGCAGCTTGACCGGGACAGTTTCACCCCTCCACTTT	CASSLTGTVSPLHF
many	TRBV12-3/TRBV12-4	TRBJ1-6	TRBD1	TGTGCCAGCAGAGGAGGACAGGGATATTCACCCCTCCACTTT	CASRGGQGYSPLHF
few	TRBV5-1	TRBJ2-1	TRBD1	TGCGCCAGCAGCCCGGCCGGTGCAGGGGGAGCTGAGCAGTTCTTC	CASSPAGAGGAEQFF
many	TRBV12-3/TRBV12-4	TRBJ2-5	TRBD1	TGTGCCAGCAGCCGACAGGGCGGTGAGACCCAGTACTTC	CASSRQGGETQYF
few	TRBV6-2/TRBV6-3	TRBJ1-1	.	TGTGCCAGCAGCCGGGCCGGGAGTGGGGACACTGAAGCTTTCTTT	CASSRAGSGDTEAFF
many	TRBV5-1	TRBJ1-1	.	TGCGCCAGCAGCTTGGGCTCCACTGAAGCTTTCTTT	CASSLGSTEAFF
.	TRBV12-5	TRBJ1-2	TRBD1	TGTGCTAGTGGTTTGTCTACCGGGACAGCAAGAAACTATGGCTACACCTTC	CASGLSTGTARNYGYTF
few	TRBV12-3/TRBV12-4	TRBJ1-1	TRBD1	TGTGCCAGCGCAGGGGGCTACACTGAAGCTTTCTTT	CASAGGYTEAFF
.	TRBV7-9	TRBJ1-1	.	TGTGCCAGCAGCTATACCCCGAACACTGAAGCTTTCTTT	CASSYTPNTEAFF
few	TRBV6-5	TRBJ1-6	.	TGTGCCAGCAGTTGGCTGTCGTCGTCACCCCTCCACTTT	CASSWLSSSPLHF
few	TRBV3-1	TRBJ2-5	.	TGTGCCAGCAGCCGAAGGGTAAAGACCCAGTACTTC	CASSRRVKTQYF
few	TRBV19	TRBJ2-3	.	TGTGCCTCAATGGAGGGGGGGTCGACAGATACGCAGTATTTT	CASMEGGSTDTQYF
many	TRBV29-1	TRBJ2-3	.	TGCAGCGTTGGGGGCAGTAAAACGGGTACGCAGTATTTT	CSVGGSKTGTQYF
.	TRBV9	TRBJ1-1	.	TGTGCCAGCAGCCGTGGGAGAGAGGTCACTGAAGCTTTCTTT	CASSRGREVTEAFF
few	TRBV30	TRBJ1-2	.	TGTGCCTGGCACCGGGCCAATGCTAACTATGGCTACACCTTC	CAWHRANANYGYTF
many	TRBV7-7	TRBJ2-1	TRBD2	TGTGCCAGCAGCTTAGTCCTAGCGGATGAGCAGTTCTTC	CASSLVLADEQFF
few	TRBV6-5	TRBJ2-2	.	TGTGCCAGCAGGGTCATAAACACCGGGGAGCTGTTTTTT	CASRVINTGELFF
few	TRBV12-3/TRBV12-4	TRBJ2-1	.	TGTGCCAGCAGTTCAGGGCTAGCGGAGCAGTTCTTC	CASSSGLAEQFF
.	TRBV4-1	TRBJ1-6	.	TGCGCCACCAGGAGGCCCGGCCGGGATAATTCACCCCTCCACTTT	CATRRPGRDNSPLHF
.	TRBV20-1	TRBJ2-1	TRBD2	TGCAGTGCTAGAGGACGGGTAGCGGGGGGGTTGAGCTCCTACAATGAGCAGTTCTTC	CSARGRVAGGLSSYNEQFF
many	TRBV4-2	TRBJ2-2	TRBD2	TGTGCCAGCAGCCAATCCCTAGCGGGGGGCACACCCGGGGAGCTGTTTTTT	CASSQSLAGGTPGELFF
few	TRBV14	TRBJ2-1	.	TGTGCCAGCAGTGCAGACAGTGGGAAGAAAAATGAGCAGTTCTTC	CASSADSGKKNEQFF
few	TRBV19	TRBJ1-6	TRBD1	TGTGCCAGTAGGAGGACAGGGGAATACAATTCACCCCTCCACTTT	CASRRTGEYNSPLHF
few	TRBV4-1	TRBJ2-7	.	TGCGCCAGCAGCCAAGGGGCGGGCAGCCCCTACGAGCAGTACTTC	CASSQGAGSPYEQYF
few	TRBV6-5	TRBJ2-3	.	TGTGCCAGCCAGGGGACAAACACAGATACGCAGTATTTT	CASQGTNTDTQYF
many	TRBV29-1	TRBJ1-1	.	TGCAGCGTGCAGAACACTGAAGCTTTCTTT	CSVQNTEAFF
.	TRBV12-3/TRBV12-4	TRBJ2-2	TRBD2	TGTGCCAGCAGCCCGAGCGGGGGGCCCAGGACCGGGGAGCTGTTTTTT	CASSPSGGPRTGELFF
.	TRBV5-1	TRBJ1-6	.	TGCGCCAGCAGTACCGGGGGGAGCTCCTATAATTCACCCCTCCACTTT	CASSTGGSSYNSPLHF
few	TRBV24-1	TRBJ2-2	.	TGTGCCACTGCCGGGACGGGGAACACCGGGGAGCTGTTTTTT	CATAGTGNTGELFF
.	TRBV7-2	TRBJ2-3	TRBD2	TGTGCCAGCAGCCAAGTGCGGCCTAGCGGGGCAGATACGCAGTATTTT	CASSQVRPSGADTQYF
.	TRBV7-8	TRBJ1-1	.	TGTGCCAGCAGCTTGGAGCGTAGGGTAACACTTTCGGCGGAAGCTTTCTTT	CASSLERRVTLSAEAFF
.	TRBV7-2	TRBJ2-1	TRBD1	TGTGCCAGCAGCTCGAACAGGGGGCACTATTACAATGAGCAGTTCTTC	CASSSNRGHYYNEQFF
few	TRBV5-1	TRBJ2-3	TRBD2	TGCGCCAGCAGCTTGGTAGTCGGGGGGACCCCTAGCACAGATACGCAGTATTTT	CASSLVVGGTPSTDTQYF
few	TRBV2	TRBJ2-3	TRBD2	TGTGCCAGCCGTACTGTAGCGGGGTACACAGATACGCAGTATTTT	CASRTVAGYTDTQYF
few	TRBV5-6	TRBJ1-5	TRBD1	TGTGCCAGCAGCTGGGGACAGGCTTTTGCGCCCCAGCATTTT	CASSWGQAFAPQHF
.	TRBV5-1	TRBJ2-2	.	TGCGCCAGCAGCGCAAGTCCCAGGGAGACCGGGGAGCTGTTTTTT	CASSASPRETGELFF
few	TRBV11-2	TRBJ2-5	.	TGTGCCAGCAGCACGAGTCCTGAGACCCAGTACTTC	CASSTSPETQYF
.	TRBV20-1	TRBJ2-5	.	TGCAGTGCTAGAATCGCCGGCCAAGAGACCCAGTACTTC	CSARIAGQETQYF
.	TRBV7-6	TRBJ2-1	.	TGTGCCAGCAGCCCCCTAAACGGCCATTCCTACAATGAGCAGTTCTTC	CASSPLNGHSYNEQFF
few	TRBV2	TRBJ2-7	.	TGTGCCAGCAATGACGGGGGCTGGGCTTTCTACGAGCAGTACTTC	CASNDGGWAFYEQYF
.	TRBV20-1	TRBJ1-2	.	TGCAGTGAAGGCGAAGGCTACACCTTC	CSEGEGYTF
.	TRBV12-3/TRBV12-4	TRBJ1-5	.	TGTGCCAGCAGTTTAGGAGTTGGATGGTGGGTTCAGCCCCAGCATTTT	CASSLGVGWWVQPQHF
many	TRBV5-1	TRBJ2-7	TRBD2	TGCGCCAGCAGCAGGACTAGCGGGGATTACTACGAGCAGTACTTC	CASSRTSGDYYEQYF
.	TRBV11-3	TRBJ2-2	.	TGTGCCAGCAGCTTAAGTGCCAGCGGGGAGCTGTTTTTT	CASSLSASGELFF
few	TRBV12-3/TRBV12-4	TRBJ1-3	.	TGTGCCAGCAGCCGAGGACCGAGCCCTGGAAACACCATATATTTT	CASSRGPSPGNTIYF
.	TRBV12-3/TRBV12-4	TRBJ1-1	TRBD1	TGTGCCAGCAGTTCCCTACCGGGGACAGGGAACACTGAAGCTTTCTTT	CASSSLPGTGNTEAFF
many	TRBV4-3	TRBJ1-1	.	TGCGCCAGCAGCCAAGAGGCTGCGAGAAGAGGGCAAGCTGAAGCTTTCTTT	CASSQEAARRGQAEAFF